This passage covers 23 T cell receptor beta chains from one sample sequenced in a study of cytomegalovirus exposure and HLA in healthy donors (dated by TCRdb to about 2017). Library generation was performed with the immunoSEQ multiplex PCR assay. For the multiplex PCR, a mixture combining 60 forward primers for TCR Vbeta segments and 13 reverse primers for TCR Jbeta segments was used. TCRdb took over this immuneACCESS table, retaining in-frame rearrangements with V and J assigned. Such tables are incomplete; in checked studies, under half of the missing clones stem from an unresolved V gene, and the remainder is unexplained. This sample lists roughly 63,000 clones; around 75% were detected once. Approximately 22% of the sample goes to the ten largest clones. The specimen sequenced was PBMCs. The receptors come from a woman in her thirties or forties in good health and CMV-seropositive.

This chain uses TRBV27 with TRBJ2-5; 14 nucleotides agree with TRBD2. The last part of the DNA fits TRBJ2-7 better; the J call may be wrong. In germline, CDR1 is MNHEY, CDR2 SMNVEV (reference sequence). There are 13 residues in the CDR3. In DNA form, the CDR3 reads TGTGCCAGCAAGGGACTAGCGGGGGACGAGCAGTACTTC. Translating gives CASKGLAGDEQYF.

The chain links TRBV7-3 to TRBJ2-7, with 8 positions matching TRBD1. The germline gives CDR1 SGHTA, CDR2 FQGTGA. The CDR3 contains 15 residues. J was trimmed by 0 bases and V by 5 bases; bases with no gene match: 6. CDR3 coding DNA: TGTGCCAGCAGCCTGACAGGGGCGAGCTCCTACGAGCAGTACTTC. This codes for CASSLTGASSYEQYF.

This clone was seen more than once but under ten times. The rearrangement links TRBV4-1 to TRBJ2-5; D might be TRBD2 (6 bases). Germline CDR1 MGHRA, CDR2 YSYEKL. The CDR3 is made up of 18 amino acids. V was trimmed by 1 base and J by 2 bases, leaving 20 bases between them. CDR3 in amino acids: CASSQVLRNGGWQETQYF. The CDR3 region has the DNA TGCGCCAGCAGCCAAGTACTGCGGAACGGGGGTTGGCAAGAGACCCAGTACTTC.

This clone was observed once. The chain uses TRBV29-1 and TRBJ2-7; D may be TRBD2 (5 bases). V lost 4 bases, J lost 11 bases, and 18 bases lay in between. CDR1 is SQVTM, CDR2 ANQGSEA, per germline. There are 12 residues in the CDR3. The CDR3 bases are TGCAGCGTTGTAACCCCGACGAGGGCAGAGTACTTC. Amino acids: CSVVTPTRAEYF.

The genes are TRBV5-3 and TRBJ2-1, with 7 nucleotides matching TRBD2. TRBV5-3 is placed among ORFs of uncertain function. The CDR3 spans 16 residues. Germline trimming cut 0 bases from V and 7 bases from J; bases unmatched to any gene: 10. CDR3 sequence (DNA): TGTGCCAGAAGCTTGGCCCAGCCTCCGGGAGGAAATGAGCAGTTCTTC. Translation: CARSLAQPPGGNEQFF.

The chain carries TRBV19 and TRBJ1-1; D perhaps matches TRBD1 (5 bases). The CDR3 loop spans 13 amino acids. V was shortened by 6 bases and J by 0 bases, with 8 bases between the two germline ends. The germline CDR1 and CDR2 sequences are LNHDA and SQIVND (reference sequence). CDR3 protein: CASSATVNTEAFF. The CDR3 bases are TGTGCCAGTAGCGCGACAGTGAACACTGAAGCTTTCTTT.

The chain links TRBV11-2 to TRBJ1-2; D is possibly TRBD1 (5 bases). The CDR3 sequence is 15 residues long. CDR1 is SGHAT, CDR2 FQNNGV, per germline. V dropped 1 base and J dropped 7 bases, with 16 bases sitting between them. This chain's CDR3 is CASSLAGRAKGGYTF. CDR3 coding DNA: TGTGCCAGCAGCTTAGCGGGCAGGGCTAAGGGTGGCTACACCTTC.

The rearrangement uses TRBV6-5 and TRBJ1-5, with D possibly matching TRBD1 (6 bases). Germline CDR1 reads MNHEY; CDR2 reads SVGAGI. Trimming left V 6 bases short and J 1 base short, with 13 bases between. This CDR3 contains 15 residues. The CDR3 sequence: CASRRDNFSNQPQHF. CDR3 nucleotides: TGTGCCAGCAGAAGGGACAATTTCAGCAATCAGCCCCAGCATTTT.

This clone has a handful of counts. The CDR3 DNA reads TGTGCCACCAGCAGAGAAGGGGGCTCTGGGGCCAACGTCCTGACTTTC. Translated: CATSREGGSGANVLTF. V and J are TRBV15 and TRBJ2-6; D may be TRBD1 (6 bases). V was cut by 0 bases and J by 0 bases, with 6 bases left in between. CDR3 length: 16 amino acids. Germline CDR1 and CDR2: LNHNV and YYDKDF (reference sequence).

This clone has only a few counts. The V call is TRBV10-1, the J call TRBJ1-1; TRBD1 aligns across 7 bases. V was clipped by 5 bases and J by 6 bases; unmatched bases: 6. This CDR3 is 13 amino acids long. In germline, CDR1 is WNHNN, CDR2 SYGVQD (reference sequence). CDR3: CASSLGQQAEAFF. The DNA for the CDR3 is TGCGCCAGCAGTCTGGGACAGCAGGCTGAAGCTTTCTTT.

There are a few counts of this clone. J is TRBJ1-1 and V is TRBV9; a weak D match, TRBD1 (5 bases). Germline assignment: CDR1 SGDLS and CDR2 YYNGEE. Deletions cut 4 bases from V and 3 bases from J, with 13 bases between. This CDR3 region has 14 residues. In nucleotides, the CDR3 is TGTGCCAGCAGCCCGGGACTGCGAGACACTGAAGCTTTCTTT. As protein: CASSPGLRDTEAFF.

A remark on this clone: Germline and junction disagree at one end, which may indicate a read error. The V gene is TRBV7-9, the J gene TRBJ1-6; 7 bases are a match to TRBD1. CDR3 length: 13 amino acids. Germline V gene data show CDR1 as SEHNR and CDR2 as FQNEAQ (reference sequence). CDR3 sequence (DNA): TGTTCCAGCCGACAGGGTCATAATTCACCCCTCCACTTT. It codes for CSSRQGHNSPLHF. Combining the CDR3 with reference TRBV7-9 and TRBJ1-6 gives the whole variable domain DTGVSQNPRHKITKRGQNVTFRCDPISEHNRLYWYRQTLGQGPEFLTYFQNEAQLEKSRLLSDRFSAERPKGSFSTLEIQRTEQGDSAMYLCSSRQGHNSPLHFGNGTRLTVT.

This clone was picked up one time. V is TRBV4-2 and J is TRBJ2-7; D is undetermined. This CDR3 spans 13 amino acids. Trimming pared 1 base from V and 5 bases from J, leaving 9 bases between. In germline, CDR1 is LGHNA, CDR2 YNFKEQ. CDR3 sequence reads: CASSQVPSHEQYF. CDR3 bases: TGTGCCAGCAGCCAAGTCCCCAGTCACGAGCAGTACTTC.

The gene calls are TRBV5-6 and TRBJ1-1; a possible D gene is TRBD1 (6 bases). Per the germline V gene, CDR1 is SGHDT and CDR2 is YYEEEE. The CDR3 sequence is 17 residues long. V dropped 0 bases and J dropped 0 bases, with 15 bases sitting between them. The CDR3 DNA sequence: TGTGCCAGCAGCTTGGGGGGCGGACAGCTCATGAACACTGAAGCTTTCTTT. Encoded protein: CASSLGGGQLMNTEAFF.

For this clone: This sample includes further DNA sequences coding for the same CDR3. This chain links TRBV7-2 with TRBJ1-2; 9 nucleotides align to TRBD1. Germline loops: CDR1 SGHTA, CDR2 FQGNSA. V lost 9 bases, J lost 1 base, and 3 bases stayed unmatched. This CDR3 has 13 residues. The CDR3 nucleotides are TGTGCCAGTGGGACAGGGAATAACTATGGCTACACCTTC. Translating it yields CASGTGNNYGYTF.

This chain uses TRBV7-7 with TRBJ2-1; D might be TRBD2 (6 bases). This CDR3 region has 15 residues. Trimming took off 4 bases at V and 5 bases at J, with 15 bases between the two ends. CDR1 is SSHAT, CDR2 FNYEAQ, per germline (reference sequence). The CDR3 region is CASSSTRRDHNEQFF. Here the CDR3 DNA reads TGTGCCAGCAGCTCGACTAGAAGAGACCACAATGAGCAGTTCTTC.

The chain joins TRBV5-4 to TRBJ2-5, with D perhaps given as TRBD1 or TRBD2 (5 bases each). The J call is doubtful: the DNA matches TRBJ2-7 better. This CDR3 spans 12 amino acids. Germline lookup yields CDR1 SGHNT and CDR2 YYREEE (reference sequence). This chain's CDR3 is CASSLVGGEQYF. In nucleotides, the CDR3 is TGTGCCAGCAGCTTGGTTGGGGGCGAGCAGTACTTC.

V usage is TRBV7-6 and J usage is TRBJ2-1; a possible D gene is TRBD2 (5 bases). The V end lost 4 bases, the J end lost 0 bases, and 16 bases lay between the germline ends. The CDR3 loop spans 17 amino acids. The germline V gene encodes CDR1 SGHVS and CDR2 FNYEAQ. The chain's CDR3 is CASSYPSERSSYNEQFF. The CDR3, as DNA: TGTGCCAGCAGCTACCCCTCCGAGCGGAGCTCCTACAATGAGCAGTTCTTC.

Only one count was recorded for this clone. This rearrangement joins TRBV5-1 to TRBJ2-2; 8 positions agree with TRBD1. Germline assignment: CDR1 SGHRS and CDR2 YFSETQ. The junction had 2 bases not matched to a gene; V was cut back by 1 base and J by 0 bases. CDR3 size: 16 residues. The CDR3, as DNA: TGCGCCAGCAGCTTGCAGGGGGCCACGAACACCGGGGAGCTGTTTTTT. Protein: CASSLQGATNTGELFF.

The rearrangement joins TRBV2 to TRBJ1-2, with TRBD1 as a possible D gene (6 bases). The CDR3 runs 13 residues. The V gene's germline CDR1 is SNHLY and CDR2 FYNNEI. The V end was cut by 4 bases, the J end by 4 bases, with 10 bases between. CDR3 sequence: CASSAQGPYGYTF. The CDR3 bases are TGTGCCAGCAGTGCCCAGGGGCCCTATGGCTACACCTTC. Full variable domain (rest looked up from reference TRBV2 and TRBJ1-2): EPEVTQTPSHQVTQMGQEVILRCVPISNHLYFYWYRQILGQKVEFLVSFYNNEISEKSEIFDDQFSVERPDGSNFTLKIRSTKLEDSAMYFCASSAQGPYGYTFGSGTRLTVV.

This clone was picked up one time. The chain combines TRBV5-1 with TRBJ1-4; no firm D call. Trimming left V 0 bases short and J 4 bases short, with 13 bases between. CDR3 length: 16 residues. CDR1 and CDR2 from the germline V gene are SGHRS and YFSETQ. This CDR3 is CASSLGEAGGNEKLFF. The CDR3 DNA is TGCGCCAGCAGCTTGGGTGAGGCCGGAGGTAATGAAAAACTGTTTTTT. The full variable domain, completed using reference TRBV5-1 and TRBJ1-4, is KAGVTQTPRYLIKTRGQQVTLSCSPISGHRSVSWYQQTPGQGLQFLFEYFSETQRNKGNFPGRFSGRQFSNSRSEMNVSTLELGDSALYLCASSLGEAGGNEKLFFGSGTQLSVL.

The rearrangement links TRBV12-5 to TRBJ1-2; weak D call: TRBD1 (5 bases). Trimming removed 0 bases at V and 8 bases at J, with 16 bases between. The CDR3 totals 15 residues. Germline values: CDR1 LGHNT, CDR2 FRNRAP. CDR3 sequence (DNA): TGTGCTAGTGGTTTGGTACCTGGGCAGGGTACCGGCTACACCTTC. It encodes CASGLVPGQGTGYTF. The full variable domain, completed using reference TRBV12-5 and TRBJ1-2, is DARVTQTPRHKVTEMGQEVTMRCQPILGHNTVFWYRQTMMQGLELLAYFRNRAPLDDSGMPKDRFSAEMPDATLATLKIQPSEPRDSAVYFCASGLVPGQGTGYTFGSGTRLTVV.

The chain recombines TRBV7-2 with TRBJ1-2; 7 nucleotides align to TRBD1. Germline CDR1 reads SGHTA; CDR2 reads FQGNSA. V shed 1 base and J 3 bases; nucleotides not matched to a gene: 5. CDR3 length: 15 residues. CDR3 region: CASSLEGAPDYGYTF. CDR3 nucleotides: TGTGCCAGCAGCTTAGAGGGGGCACCCGACTATGGCTACACCTTC.